The 20 T cell receptor beta chains listed next were all sequenced from one sample in a study of blood T cell repertoires in COVID-19. Data came from immunoSEQ multiplex PCR; TCRdb stores just in-frame clones and leaves some out. The top ten clones hold roughly 20% of a sample with roughly 170,000 clones, around 85% of them seen once. Sequences were obtained from peripheral blood. These receptors were obtained from a man between 70 and 80 years old with active or convalescent COVID-19.

This clone was picked up a small number of times. V is TRBV14 and J is TRBJ2-7; D is unclear. CDR3 length: 11 amino acids. Trimming left V 4 bases short and J 4 bases short, with 5 bases between. Per the germline V gene, CDR1 is SGHDN and CDR2 is FVKESK. In DNA, the CDR3 is TGTGCCAGCAGCCTCAATTACGAGCAGTACTTC. Its protein is CASSLNYEQYF.

The chain links TRBV20-1 to TRBJ1-5; D unclear. CDR3 length equals 13 residues. Germline assignment: CDR1 DFQATT and CDR2 SNEGSKA (reference sequence). The ends were cut back, 3 bases at V and 2 bases at J, with 8 bases in the middle. This CDR3 is CSASPPGNQPQHF. The CDR3 bases are TGCAGTGCTAGTCCGCCGGGCAATCAGCCCCAGCATTTT.

The chain recombines TRBV19 with TRBJ1-4; TRBD1 aligns across 7 bases. V shed 5 bases, J shed 7 bases, and the junction held 7 bases outside the gene matches. Germline V CDR1 and CDR2: LNHDA, SQIVND (reference sequence). There are 14 residues in the CDR3. DNA for the CDR3: TGTGCCAGTAGTCCTCCAAGGGGGCTTGAAAAACTGTTTTTT. Translating gives CASSPPRGLEKLFF.

There are a few counts of this clone. The CDR3, as DNA: TGCGCCAGCGGGAGGGATGGGACCCAGTACTTC. It yields the protein CASGRDGTQYF. The chain links TRBV10-1 to TRBJ2-5; 7 bases map to TRBD2. Germline CDR1 and CDR2: WNHNN and SYGVQD (reference sequence). V shed 8 bases, J shed 7 bases, and the junction held 4 bases outside the gene matches. This CDR3 comprises 11 residues.

V usage is TRBV4-1 and J usage is TRBJ1-2; D is unclear. CDR3 length: 19 amino acids. Germline CDR1 MGHRA, CDR2 YSYEKL. Trimming cost V 0 bases and J 0 bases, with 20 bases left between them. As DNA, the CDR3 is TGCGCCAGCAGCCAAGATAAGGTTTGGGCAGGCGCAACTAACTATGGCTACACCTTC. It codes for CASSQDKVWAGATNYGYTF.

The chain joins TRBV6-6 to TRBJ1-1, with a tentative D call TRBD1 (6 bases). Germline CDR1 reads MNHNY; CDR2 reads SVGAGI (reference sequence). V was shortened by 7 bases and J by 5 bases, with 29 bases between the two germline ends. This CDR3 comprises 18 residues. The CDR3 region is CASIRPPGAGGPETEAFF. CDR3 bases: TGTGCCAGCATTCGACCTCCAGGGGCGGGTGGACCCGAGACTGAAGCTTTCTTT.

J is TRBJ1-1 and V is TRBV5-1; 10 bases align to TRBD1. Trimming removed 4 bases from V and 5 bases from J; junction bases left unmatched: 2. Germline V gene sequence: CDR1 SGHRS, CDR2 YFSETQ. The CDR3 contains 13 residues. The CDR3 reads CASSRQGATEAFF. The CDR3 DNA sequence: TGCGCCAGCAGCAGACAGGGGGCTACTGAAGCTTTCTTT.

The chain is built from TRBV5-1 and TRBJ2-3, with 8 bases lining up with TRBD1. The ends lost 4 bases at V and 3 bases at J; junction bases unmatched: 4. Looked up from germline, CDR1 is SGHRS and CDR2 is YFSETQ. The CDR3 totals 14 residues. CDR3 in DNA: TGCGCCAGCAGCGTGGACAGGGCAACAGATACGCAGTATTTT. Protein sequence: CASSVDRATDTQYF.

The chain uses TRBV28 and TRBJ2-7; a weak D match, TRBD1 (6 bases). Germline assignment: CDR1 MDHEN and CDR2 SYDVKM. V was shortened by 6 bases and J by 6 bases, with 21 bases between the two germline ends. The CDR3 extends over 15 amino acids. The CDR3 is CASRKTGFLASEQYF. The CDR3, as DNA: TGTGCCAGCAGGAAAACAGGGTTTTTGGCCAGCGAGCAGTACTTC.

The chain is built from TRBV10-2 and TRBJ2-7, with 11 nucleotides matching TRBD1. Germline CDR1 reads WSHSY; CDR2 reads SAAADI. V lost 7 bases to trimming and J lost 4 bases; unmatched junction nucleotides: 3. This CDR3 has 13 residues. CDR3 protein: CASIGTGGYEQYF. The DNA of the CDR3 is TGCGCCAGCATCGGGACAGGGGGTTACGAGCAGTACTTC.

This rearrangement joins TRBV11-2 to TRBJ2-7; maybe TRBD1 (6 bases). V was shortened by 3 bases and J by 0 bases, with 15 bases between the two germline ends. CDR1 and CDR2 (germline): SGHAT, FQNNGV. The CDR3 runs to 16 residues. CDR3 loop: CASSLEGQTFSYEQYF. Written as DNA, the CDR3 is TGTGCCAGCAGCTTGGAAGGACAGACCTTCTCCTACGAGCAGTACTTC.

This chain joins TRBV3-1 (or the pseudogene TRBV3-2) and TRBJ2-2; possible D gene TRBD1, 6 bases. From germline, CDR1 is LGHDT and CDR2 YNNKEL (reference sequence). The ends were cut back, 4 bases at V and 2 bases at J, with 14 bases in the middle. CDR3 size: 16 residues. The CDR3 loop reads CASSRNPGQNTGELFF. CDR3 coding DNA: TGTGCCAGCAGCCGGAACCCGGGACAAAACACCGGGGAGCTGTTTTTT.

The chain recombines TRBV12-3 or TRBV12-4 with TRBJ2-7; D might be TRBD2 (6 bases). V dropped 6 bases and J dropped 5 bases, with 14 bases sitting between them. The CDR3 loop spans 13 amino acids. As DNA, the CDR3 is TGTGCCAGCAGCCGCCGACGGGAGAACGAGCAGTACTTC. Translating it yields CASSRRRENEQYF.

The chain joins TRBV4-1 to TRBJ2-6; TRBD2 matches 10 bases. The germline V gene encodes CDR1 MGHRA and CDR2 YSYEKL. With 4 bases clipped from V and 2 bases from J, the junction kept 5 bases outside the gene matches. The CDR3 totals 17 residues. The CDR3 DNA reads as TGCGCCAGCAGCCTAGGGCTAGCGGGAGCTGGGGCCAACGTCCTGACTTTC. It codes for CASSLGLAGAGANVLTF.

The V call is TRBV4-1, the J call TRBJ2-3; D is unresolved. V lost 2 bases and J lost 6, with 6 bases in between. This CDR3 is built from 12 residues. Germline V gene lookup returns CDR1 MGHRA and CDR2 YSYEKL. This CDR3 is CASSQRGDTQYF. CDR3 DNA sequence: TGCGCCAGCAGCCAACGAGGTGATACGCAGTATTTT.

The chain has TRBV7-9 and TRBJ2-7; D is perhaps TRBD1 (5 bases). This CDR3 region has 15 residues. The germline V gene encodes CDR1 SEHNR and CDR2 FQNEAQ (reference sequence). V was clipped by 0 bases and J by 6 bases, with 15 bases between them. The DNA for the CDR3 is TGTGCCAGCAGCTTAGCGGTCCCAAGGGGCCGCGAGCAGTACTTC. It encodes CASSLAVPRGREQYF.

The gene calls are TRBV6-5 and TRBJ2-1, with TRBD1 identical over 7 bases. Per germline, CDR1 MNHEY and CDR2 SVGAGI. Unmatched junction bases numbered 5, after V lost 6 bases and J lost 3 bases. The CDR3 runs to 14 residues. The CDR3 DNA follows: TGTGCCAGCAGACCCTGGGACAGCTACAATGAGCAGTTCTTC. It translates to CASRPWDSYNEQFF.

DNA for the CDR3: TGTGCCAGCAGCTTGCAGCAGACAGGAACCGGGGAGCTGTTTTTT. Amino acids: CASSLQQTGTGELFF. The chain links TRBV7-2 to TRBJ2-2, with D possibly matching TRBD1 (6 bases). The CDR3 contains 15 residues. Trimming left V 3 bases short and J 5 bases short, with 13 bases between. Germline V gene lookup returns CDR1 SGHTA and CDR2 FQGNSA.

Notes on this clone: In the same sample, other DNA sequences code for this CDR3. The DNA of the CDR3 is TGCAGCGTTGAACAGGGTGGCTATGGCTACACCTTC. Its protein is CSVEQGGYGYTF. The V call is TRBV29-1, the J call TRBJ1-2; D is perhaps TRBD1 (5 bases). V dropped 2 bases and J dropped 4 bases, with 8 bases sitting between them. This CDR3 has 12 residues. Germline CDR1 is SQVTM and CDR2 is ANQGSEA. Full variable domain (outside the CDR3, taken from reference TRBV29-1 and TRBJ1-2): SAVISQKPSRDICQRGTSLTIQCQVDSQVTMMFWYRQQPGQSLTLIATANQGSEATYESGFVIDKFPISRPNLTFSTLTVSNMSPEDSSIYLCSVEQGGYGYTFGSGTRLTVV.

V usage is TRBV6-6 and J usage is TRBJ1-4, with a possible D match to TRBD1 (6 bases). The CDR3 contains 14 residues. V dropped 10 bases and J dropped 4 bases, with 16 bases sitting between them. Germline V lookup: CDR1 MNHNY, CDR2 SVGAGI (reference sequence). The CDR3 loop is CAIQDSGGNEKLFF. CDR3 DNA sequence: TGTGCCATCCAGGACAGCGGCGGTAATGAAAAACTGTTTTTT.